What follows are 11 T cell receptor beta chains derived from one specimen sequenced in a study of technical replicates of blood from several donors. Sequenced by immunoSEQ multiplex PCR; TCRdb stores in-frame clones only, minus some. The sample gives 84,000 or so clones, 85% to 95% of which show up once; 0.2% to 0.3% is in the top ten. The sample was T cells isolated from PBMCs. The receptors originated from a human donor in good health.

V is TRBV7-8 and J is TRBJ1-2, with 7 bases that match TRBD1. CDR1 and CDR2 from the germline V gene are SGHVS and FQNEAQ. This CDR3 contains 14 residues. V gave up 5 bases and J gave up 5 bases; unmatched junction bases: 8. CDR3 region: CASSPYRGSYGYTF. Here the CDR3 DNA reads TGTGCCAGCAGCCCCTACAGGGGCTCGTATGGCTACACCTTC.

The V call is TRBV2, the J call TRBJ1-5, with 7 nucleotides matching TRBD1. The CDR3 is made up of 15 amino acids. V was pared by 3 bases and J by 9 bases, with 11 bases of the junction left unmatched. The germline gives CDR1 SNHLY, CDR2 FYNNEI. The CDR3 spells CASSDVDRARMPQHF. The CDR3 nucleotides are TGTGCCAGCAGTGACGTCGACAGGGCCCGGATGCCCCAGCATTTT.

This clone appeared a single time. The chain joins TRBV18 to TRBJ2-7; 10 bases line up with TRBD1. Germline V gene lookup returns CDR1 KGHSH and CDR2 LQKENI. The CDR3 sequence is 14 residues long. Trimming at V came to 0 bases and at J to 5 bases, leaving 1 base not matched to a gene. CDR3 nucleotides: TGTGCCAGCTCACCACCGACAGGGGGCCACGAGCAGTACTTC. Its protein is CASSPPTGGHEQYF.

This chain joins TRBV27 and TRBJ2-3; 7 bases map to TRBD2. With 2 bases clipped from V and 6 bases from J, the junction kept 5 bases outside the gene matches. The CDR3 is 14 residues long. Germline values: CDR1 MNHEY, CDR2 SMNVEV (reference sequence). For the CDR3, the DNA is TGTGCCAGCAGTTTAGCGGGAGTCTGGGATACGCAGTATTTT. Translation: CASSLAGVWDTQYF.

This chain links TRBV13 with TRBJ2-1; weak D call: TRBD2 (5 bases). V gave up 5 bases and J gave up 1 base, with 21 bases separating them. In germline, CDR1 is PRHDT, CDR2 FYEKMQ (reference sequence). The CDR3 spans 18 residues. Here the CDR3 DNA reads TGTGCCAGCAGCCCCCGGCCGGGAAGGTCAGGATCCTACAATGAGCAGTTCTTC. This gives the protein CASSPRPGRSGSYNEQFF.

The chain uses TRBV4-1 and TRBJ2-5; a possible D gene is TRBD2 (6 bases). V was shortened by 10 bases and J by 3 bases, with 24 bases between the two germline ends. Germline assignment: CDR1 MGHRA and CDR2 YSYEKL. CDR3 length equals 16 residues. CDR3 in DNA: TGCGCCAATGCGGGGCTTCCCGGGGAGGAGAAAGAGACCCAGTACTTC. Translating gives CANAGLPGEEKETQYF.

This clone was seen just once. The V call is TRBV6-5, the J call TRBJ2-1, with D perhaps TRBD2 (6 bases). V was clipped by 2 bases and J by 4 bases, with 12 bases between them. Looked up from germline, CDR1 is MNHEY and CDR2 is SVGAGI. There are 15 residues in the CDR3. CDR3 protein: CASSYQRADYNEQFF. Written as DNA, the CDR3 is TGTGCCAGCAGTTACCAGCGGGCGGATTACAATGAGCAGTTCTTC.

This chain links TRBV11-2 with TRBJ1-2; TRBD1 might be the D (5 bases). The V end was cut by 4 bases, the J end by 5 bases, with 14 bases between. CDR1 is SGHAT, CDR2 FQNNGV, per germline. The CDR3 extends over 14 amino acids. In nucleotides, the CDR3 is TGTGCCAGCAGCTCCTCGACAGCGGGTTATGGCTACACCTTC. It codes for CASSSSTAGYGYTF.

The chain has TRBV5-4 and TRBJ2-7; D unresolved. Germline V gives CDR1 SGHNT, CDR2 YYREEE (reference sequence). The V and J ends lost 2 bases and 3 bases respectively, with 6 bases between them. CDR3 length: 12 residues. In nucleotides, the CDR3 is TGTGCCAGCAGCTTCGGCGGCTACGAGCAGTACTTC. This translates into CASSFGGYEQYF.

The CDR3 here is CASSTLTGTNEQFF. As DNA, the CDR3 is TGTGCCAGTAGTACGCTGACAGGGACCAATGAGCAGTTCTTC. The genes are TRBV19 and TRBJ2-1, with TRBD1 matching over 7 bases. V was pared by 4 bases and J by 6 bases, with 6 bases of the junction left unmatched. This CDR3 region has 14 residues. In germline, CDR1 is LNHDA, CDR2 SQIVND (reference sequence).

This chain joins TRBV19 and TRBJ2-1; D unresolved. CDR3 length equals 11 residues. Germline CDR1 reads LNHDA; CDR2 reads SQIVND (reference sequence). The V end was cut by 3 bases, the J end by 10 bases, with 7 bases between. The CDR3 sequence is CASSMGEEQFF. The CDR3 region has the DNA TGTGCCAGTAGTATGGGCGAAGAGCAGTTCTTC.